The table lists the clone carrying this TCR beta chain with a few counts. These data are taken from a study of T cells in Graves' hyperthyroidism and ophthalmopathy. Stable hyperthyroidism: no ophthalmopathy progression over 18 months of follow-up. Subjects aged 18 to 65 presented with newly diagnosed hyperthyroidism of less than 2 months' duration. Fresh 10 ml peripheral blood yielded PBMCs. RNA transcripts gave rise to amplified TCR beta CDR3 regions. TCR CDR3 underwent first-round RT-PCR with the HTBI primer set. TCRdb reprocessed the multiplex PCR reads with MiXCR, giving one entry per CDR3 protein. The table records about 570,000 distinct CDR3 sequences, around 15% of them present only once. Sequencing was carried out using blood. The clonotype comes from a woman in her 40s with Graves' hyperthyroidism.

The CDR3, as DNA: TGTGCCAGCAGTTTCCCCTCGAAGGGACGGGTTTCTTTCTTT. Amino acid sequence: CASSFPSKGRVSFF. The rearrangement links TRBV28 to TRBJ1-1; D is perhaps TRBD1 (5 bases). The CDR3 is made up of 14 amino acids. Germline V gives CDR1 MDHEN, CDR2 SYDVKM. Trimming cost V 3 bases and J 12 bases, with 20 bases left between them.